The 31 T cell receptor beta chains below were found in one sample sequenced in a study of human T cells and chemical hapten exposure. TCRdb reanalysed the RACE reads using MiXCR and keeps one entry per CDR3 protein. The sample yields roughly 380,000 distinct CDR3 sequences, 4.5% to 6% seen once. Regarding time point: pre-sensitization, week 0. Treatment described: therapeutic diphenylcyclopropenone sensitization with weekly scalp DPC. The starting material was whole blood, obtained in connection with sensitization to the hapten diphenylcyclopropenone (DPC). The source is a woman between 50 and 59 years old with alopecia areata. Some clones in this sample may be carry-over from other donors' samples.

This clonotype was recorded at least ten times. The chain has TRBV3-1 and TRBJ1-3; D gene unclear. The CDR3 extends over 14 amino acids. Germline loops: CDR1 LGHDT, CDR2 YNNKEL (reference sequence). The V gene lost 4 bases and the J gene lost 2 bases, with 9 bases spanning the gap. The CDR3 loop is CASSPHSPGNTIYF. The CDR3 DNA follows: TGTGCCAGCAGCCCACACAGTCCTGGAAACACCATATATTTT.

At least ten counts were recorded for this clonotype. The chain employs TRBV6-1 and TRBJ2-7; TRBD1 agrees at 7 bases. CDR3 length equals 16 residues. With 7 bases clipped from V and 2 bases from J, the junction kept 14 bases outside the gene matches. Germline values: CDR1 MNHNS, CDR2 SASEGT. The CDR3 protein is CASKIRAQGTPYEQYF. The CDR3 region has the DNA TGTGCCAGCAAAATCCGGGCACAGGGGACCCCCTACGAGCAGTACTTC.

This clonotype came up a few times. The chain employs TRBV6-5 and TRBJ2-5; 8 bases match TRBD1. In germline, CDR1 is MNHEY, CDR2 SVGAGI. V shed 5 bases and J 3 bases; nucleotides not matched to a gene: 5. CDR3 size: 14 residues. Here the CDR3 DNA reads TGTGCCAGCAGTCCCAGGGGGCTGGAAGAGACCCAGTACTTC. Its translation is CASSPRGLEETQYF.

This clonotype was recorded at least ten times. This chain connects TRBV12-3 or TRBV12-4 to TRBJ2-3; the match to TRBD2 covers 8 bases. The CDR3 extends over 16 amino acids. The V segment lost 4 bases and the J segment 0 bases; nucleotides outside the gene matches: 6. This CDR3 is CASSYGRATSTDTQYF. For the CDR3, the DNA is TGTGCCAGCAGTTACGGGAGGGCCACTAGCACAGATACGCAGTATTTT.

As for this clonotype: Lacking the conserved final phenylalanine or tryptophan, this CDR3 likely reflects a read error. The chain uses TRBV7-2 and TRBJ2-5; D not resolved. The V and J ends lost 6 bases and 3 bases respectively, with 8 bases between them. The CDR3 spans 12 residues. Germline-derived CDR1 and CDR2 are SGHTA and FQGNSA. CDR3 DNA sequence: TGTGCCAGCAGTCCTGGGGAAGAGACCCAGTACTTG. This encodes CASSPGEETQYL.

The V gene is TRBV28, the J gene TRBJ2-6; 8 nucleotides align to TRBD1. CDR3 length: 17 amino acids. Looked up from germline, CDR1 is MDHEN and CDR2 is SYDVKM. With V trimmed by 5 bases and J by 0 bases, 6 bases remained unmatched. The CDR3 protein is CASSRPTGGSGANVLTF. Here the CDR3 DNA reads TGTGCCAGCAGTCGTCCTACAGGGGGCTCTGGGGCCAACGTCCTGACTTTC.

This clonotype was seen ten or more times. This chain uses TRBV5-1 with TRBJ2-1; D gene uncertain. The CDR3 is 13 amino acids. The germline V and J ends were trimmed by 0 bases and 9 bases, with 10 bases remaining between them. Germline CDR1 and CDR2: SGHRS and YFSETQ. The CDR3 reads CASSLAVNVEQFF. The CDR3 nucleotides read TGCGCCAGCAGCTTGGCCGTGAATGTTGAGCAGTTCTTC. The variable domain in full, completed from reference TRBV5-1 and TRBJ2-1, reads KAGVTQTPRYLIKTRGQQVTLSCSPISGHRSVSWYQQTPGQGLQFLFEYFSETQRNKGNFPGRFSGRQFSNSRSEMNVSTLELGDSALYLCASSLAVNVEQFFGPGTRLTVL.

This clonotype came up a few times. The DNA for the CDR3 is TGTGCCAGCAGTCTCGGAAGGATCCACCTAGGAAACACTGAAGCTTTCTTT. Its protein product is CASSLGRIHLGNTEAFF. The chain carries TRBV28 and TRBJ1-1; no clear D gene. V lost 5 bases, J lost 2 bases, and 21 bases lay in between. CDR3 length equals 17 residues. Germline V gene sequence: CDR1 MDHEN, CDR2 SYDVKM.

This clonotype was picked up many times. The chain carries TRBV7-2 and TRBJ1-2; the D is unclear. With 6 bases removed from V and 0 bases from J, the gap between germline ends came to 8 bases. Per germline, CDR1 SGHTA and CDR2 FQGNSA. This CDR3 has 13 amino acids. The CDR3 sequence is CASSLQTNYGYTF. The CDR3 DNA sequence: TGTGCCAGCAGTTTACAGACTAACTATGGCTACACCTTC.

This clonotype was detected a few times. CDR3 nucleotides: TGTGCCAGCAGCTTAGAGGGACGCAATAACGTAGGGAACTATGGCTACACCTTC. Its translation is CASSLEGRNNVGNYGYTF. The chain couples TRBV13 to TRBJ1-2; TRBD1 is a possible D gene (5 bases). Trimming stripped 1 base from V and 2 bases from J, with 20 bases between. The CDR3 sequence is 18 residues long. Germline assignment: CDR1 PRHDT and CDR2 FYEKMQ (reference sequence).

This clonotype was counted ten times or more. V and J are TRBV6-5 and TRBJ2-1; a weak D match, TRBD2 (5 bases). The CDR3 covers 14 residues. The V and J ends lost 2 bases and 4 bases respectively, with 9 bases between them. Germline CDR1 reads MNHEY; CDR2 reads SVGAGI. The CDR3 DNA sequence: TGTGCCAGCAGTTACGGAGCGGCGTACAATGAGCAGTTCTTC. Its translation is CASSYGAAYNEQFF.

This clonotype was seen at least ten times. The genes are TRBV2 and TRBJ1-1; D is unclear. The germline gives CDR1 SNHLY, CDR2 FYNNEI. The CDR3 has 11 amino acids. V dropped 5 bases and J dropped 8 bases, with 9 bases sitting between them. This chain's CDR3 is CASSTRGEAFF. CDR3 bases: TGTGCCAGCAGTACGCGCGGCGAAGCTTTCTTT.

This clonotype was found many times. V is TRBV10-3 and J is TRBJ1-6; D not resolved. Trimming removed 1 base from V and 6 bases from J, with 10 bases in between. CDR3 length: 15 amino acids. Germline V gives CDR1 ENHRY, CDR2 SYGVKD. Written as DNA, the CDR3 is TGTGCCATCAGTGAGTGGCAGATTTCTAATTCACCCCTCCACTTT. It translates to CAISEWQISNSPLHF.

This clonotype was detected many times. This chain connects TRBV29-1 to TRBJ2-5; a weak D match, TRBD2 (7 bases). The CDR3 sequence is 16 residues long. Trimming shortened V by 4 bases and J by 3 bases, and 21 bases separated the two germline ends. In germline, CDR1 is SQVTM, CDR2 ANQGSEA. CDR3 in amino acids: CSVVGAREGVEETQYF. In DNA, the CDR3 is TGCAGCGTTGTTGGAGCTAGGGAGGGGGTTGAAGAGACCCAGTACTTC.

The chain recombines TRBV12-3 or TRBV12-4 with TRBJ1-1; D is perhaps TRBD1 (6 bases). CDR3 size: 13 residues. V was clipped by 4 bases and J by 3 bases, with 9 bases between them. CDR3 in DNA: TGTGCCAGCAGTTACAGGGCGGACACTGAAGCTTTCTTT. It yields the protein CASSYRADTEAFF.

This clonotype was found a few times. The gene calls are TRBV3-1 and TRBJ1-1; 9 bases match TRBD1. The CDR3 loop spans 14 amino acids. Per germline, CDR1 LGHDT and CDR2 YNNKEL (reference sequence). V dropped 4 bases and J dropped 8; count of bases not matched to a gene: 8. CDR3 sequence (DNA): TGTGCCAGCAGCCTTTCGAACAGGGGGCGGGAAGCTTTCTTT. Protein product: CASSLSNRGREAFF.

Details on this clonotype: One end of the junction is discordant with germline, which a read error may explain. The chain recombines TRBV7-9 with TRBJ2-3; possibly TRBD1 for D (6 bases). Germline CDR1 SEHNR, CDR2 FQNEAQ (reference sequence). This CDR3 is built from 16 residues. Here the CDR3 reads CASSLARLRRTVTQYF. Written as DNA, the CDR3 is TGTGCCAGCAGCTTAGCGCGCCTCCGGCGGACAGTTACGCAGTATTTT.

This clonotype has ten or more counts. V gene TRBV11-2 combines with J gene TRBJ2-5, with D uncertain. CDR3 size: 15 residues. Trimming cost V 1 base and J 0 bases, with 9 bases left between them. Germline V gives CDR1 SGHAT, CDR2 FQNNGV. This CDR3 is CASSLAPAYQETQYF. DNA of the CDR3: TGTGCCAGCAGCTTAGCGCCAGCGTACCAAGAGACCCAGTACTTC.

This clonotype was found a few times. CDR3 protein: CASSLGRAALYEQYF. As DNA, the CDR3 is TGTGCCAGCTCACTTGGACGTGCCGCCCTCTACGAGCAGTACTTC. The chain has TRBV18 and TRBJ2-7; D not resolved. The germline gives CDR1 KGHSH, CDR2 LQKENI. CDR3 length equals 15 residues. Deletions cut 4 bases from V and 3 bases from J, with 16 bases between.

The sample holds many counts of this clonotype. The rearrangement joins TRBV2 to TRBJ1-1; D is unresolved. CDR1 and CDR2 from the germline V gene are SNHLY and FYNNEI. The CDR3 has 12 residues. Trimming cost V 10 bases and J 6 bases, with 15 bases left between them. CDR3 DNA: TGTGCCACGCAAAAGTCCGGGTCTGAAGCTTTCTTT. Translating gives CATQKSGSEAFF.

This clonotype turned up a few times. The chain recombines TRBV18 with TRBJ1-2, with 7 bases matching TRBD1. With 4 bases clipped from V and 5 bases from J, the junction kept 4 bases outside the gene matches. Germline assignment: CDR1 KGHSH and CDR2 LQKENI. The CDR3 has 13 amino acids. CDR3 sequence reads: CASSLTQGYGYTF. The CDR3 DNA is TGTGCCAGCTCACTGACACAGGGGTATGGCTACACCTTC. The entire variable domain, with the rest obtained from reference TRBV18 and TRBJ1-2, is as follows: NAGVMQNPRHLVRRRGQEARLRCSPMKGHSHVYWYRQLPEEGLKFMVYLQKENIIDESGMPKERFSAEFPKEGPSILRIQQVVRGDSAAYFCASSLTQGYGYTFGSGTRLTVV.

At least ten counts were recorded for this clonotype. This chain links TRBV7-2 with TRBJ2-2; TRBD1 is a possible D gene (5 bases). CDR3 length: 16 amino acids. V was clipped by 2 bases and J by 1 base, with 11 bases between them. The germline gives CDR1 SGHTA, CDR2 FQGNSA. The CDR3 loop is CASSLTRQQNTGELFF. The CDR3 DNA sequence: TGTGCCAGCAGCTTAACCCGACAGCAGAACACCGGGGAGCTGTTTTTT.

This clonotype has only a few counts. This chain connects TRBV7-9 to TRBJ1-1; TRBD1 matches at 8 bases. V lost 2 bases and J lost 3; bases outside the gene matches: 5. The CDR3 covers 15 residues. Germline CDR1 and CDR2: SEHNR and FQNEAQ (reference sequence). CDR3 residues: CASSLTTGGHTEAFF. The CDR3 DNA follows: TGTGCCAGCAGCTTAACAACAGGGGGTCACACTGAAGCTTTCTTT.

The V call is TRBV20-1, the J call TRBJ1-6; D ambiguous. Germline V gives CDR1 DFQATT, CDR2 SNEGSKA (reference sequence). The germline V and J ends were trimmed by 8 bases and 9 bases, with 5 bases remaining between them. The CDR3 totals 9 residues. CDR3 sequence reads: CSSASPLHF. In DNA form, the CDR3 reads TGCAGTTCCGCTTCACCCCTCCACTTT.

The rearrangement uses TRBV29-1 and TRBJ2-3; 13 bases are a match to TRBD2. V lost 4 bases to trimming and J lost 5 bases; unmatched junction nucleotides: 3. In germline, CDR1 is SQVTM, CDR2 ANQGSEA. This CDR3 is built from 14 residues. The CDR3 nucleotides are TGCAGCGTTGGGACTAGCGGGGGTCGAGATACGCAGTATTTT. Translation gives CSVGTSGGRDTQYF.

The chain employs TRBV29-1 and TRBJ1-2, with no clear D. CDR1 and CDR2 from the germline V gene are SQVTM and ANQGSEA. This CDR3 region has 11 residues. The CDR3 DNA reads as TGCAGTGCGCGGCACGTACATGGCTACACCTTC. Protein sequence: CSARHVHGYTF.

This clonotype was found a few times. The chain uses TRBV6-5 and TRBJ1-1; the match to TRBD1 covers 9 bases. The CDR3 has 13 amino acids. The ends lost 2 bases at V and 8 bases at J; junction bases unmatched: 3. Germline CDR1 reads MNHEY; CDR2 reads SVGAGI. The CDR3 DNA follows: TGTGCCAGCAGTTACGGAGGACAGGGGGAAGCTTTCTTT. Translation: CASSYGGQGEAFF.

This clonotype was recorded a few times. The chain carries TRBV7-8 and TRBJ1-5; D ambiguous. V lost 0 bases and J 2 bases, leaving 8 bases between the germline ends. Germline CDR1 is SGHVS and CDR2 is FQNEAQ. The CDR3 sequence is 15 residues long. In nucleotides, the CDR3 is TGTGCCAGCAGCTTAGCCAGGATCGGCAATCAGCCCCAGCATTTT. The encoded protein is CASSLARIGNQPQHF.

The chain joins TRBV12-3 or TRBV12-4 to TRBJ1-1; D might be TRBD1 (6 bases). The germline V and J ends were trimmed by 4 bases and 9 bases, with 9 bases remaining between them. The CDR3 consists of 11 residues. CDR3 sequence reads: CASSYDRKAFF. In DNA form, the CDR3 reads TGTGCCAGCAGTTACGACAGGAAAGCTTTCTTT.

This clonotype was seen only a few times. The V gene is TRBV15, the J gene TRBJ2-3; weak D call: TRBD2 (5 bases). Germline CDR1 LNHNV, CDR2 YYDKDF (reference sequence). The CDR3 is 15 residues long. The ends were cut back, 1 base at V and 1 base at J, with 9 bases in the middle. The DNA for the CDR3 is TGTGCCACCAGCAGAGTCGGACTCGGCACAGATACGCAGTATTTT. It is translated as CATSRVGLGTDTQYF.

A few counts support this clonotype. J is TRBJ1-1 and V is TRBV6-1; 8 nucleotides line up with TRBD1. V trimming: 4 bases; J trimming: 0 bases; junction bases outside the gene matches: 7. The length of the CDR3 is 16 residues. CDR1 and CDR2 from the germline V gene are MNHNS and SASEGT. CDR3 bases: TGTGCCAGCAGTGCTCCAGGGGGCGGGGTGAACACTGAAGCTTTCTTT. Translated, it gives CASSAPGGGVNTEAFF.